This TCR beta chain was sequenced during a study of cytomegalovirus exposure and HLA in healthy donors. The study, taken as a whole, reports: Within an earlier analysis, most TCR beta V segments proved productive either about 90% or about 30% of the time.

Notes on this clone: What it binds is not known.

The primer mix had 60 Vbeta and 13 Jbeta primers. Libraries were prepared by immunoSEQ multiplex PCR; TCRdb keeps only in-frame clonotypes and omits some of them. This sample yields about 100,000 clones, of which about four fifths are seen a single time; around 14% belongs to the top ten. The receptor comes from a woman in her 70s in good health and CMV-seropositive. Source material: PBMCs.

The CDR3 here is CASSQPPAGSTEAFF. The CDR3 nucleotides are TGTGCCAGCAGCCAGCCCCCCGCAGGGTCCACTGAAGCTTTCTTT. The genes are TRBV7-2 and TRBJ1-1, with D possibly TRBD1 on 5 matching bases. The germline gives CDR1 SGHTA, CDR2 FQGNSA. Trimming shortened V by 5 bases and J by 4 bases, and 17 bases separated the two germline ends. The CDR3 loop spans 15 amino acids.